This entry lists 27 T cell receptor beta chains sequenced from one sample in a study of OX40 agonist ivuxolimab in advanced cancers. Method: immunoSEQ multiplex PCR; TCRdb's copy keeps in-frame clones and lacks some. There are about 27,000 clones in the sample; approximately 83% occur only once, and approximately 13% lies in the top ten. Sample: CD4+ or CD8+ T cells sorted from blood, taken in a trial of the OX40 agonist ivuxolimab. The source is an adult with an advanced solid tumor such as melanoma, head and neck, liver or kidney cancer.

The CDR3 here is CASSLGYSNRGMEAFF. Written as DNA, the CDR3 is TGTGCCAGCAGCTTAGGATACAGTAATAGGGGAATGGAAGCTTTCTTT. The chain links TRBV7-9 to TRBJ1-1, with a possible D match to TRBD1 (5 bases). The germline V gene has CDR1 SEHNR and CDR2 FQNEAQ (reference sequence). Trimming pared 1 base from V and 8 bases from J, leaving 20 bases between. The CDR3 extends over 16 amino acids. The whole variable domain, remainder taken from reference TRBV7-9 and TRBJ1-1, is DTGVSQNPRHKITKRGQNVTFRCDPISEHNRLYWYRQTLGQGPEFLTYFQNEAQLEKSRLLSDRFSAERPKGSFSTLEIQRTEQGDSAMYLCASSLGYSNRGMEAFFGQGTRLTVV.

This clone was detected a few times. The gene calls are TRBV18 and TRBJ2-7; D call uncertain. There are 12 residues in the CDR3. V gave up 3 bases and J gave up 5 bases, with 8 bases separating them. CDR1 and CDR2 from the germline V gene are KGHSH and LQKENI. CDR3 sequence (DNA): TGTGCCAGCTCACCCGGAGCTCACGAGCAGTACTTC. Protein sequence: CASSPGAHEQYF. Combining the CDR3 with reference TRBV18 and TRBJ2-7 gives the whole variable domain NAGVMQNPRHLVRRRGQEARLRCSPMKGHSHVYWYRQLPEEGLKFMVYLQKENIIDESGMPKERFSAEFPKEGPSILRIQQVVRGDSAAYFCASSPGAHEQYFGPGTRLTVT.

This clone was counted between two and nine times. V gene TRBV6-5 combines with J gene TRBJ1-6; 10 bases align to TRBD1. The CDR3 loop spans 15 amino acids. The junction had 7 bases not matched to a gene; V was cut back by 5 bases and J by 9 bases. Germline-derived CDR1 and CDR2 are MNHEY and SVGAGI. The CDR3 DNA is TGTGCCAGCAGTCAGTTGACAGGGGGCGTTTCACCCCTCCACTTT. Translated: CASSQLTGGVSPLHF.

The chain couples TRBV7-2 to TRBJ2-7, with 10 bases matching TRBD1. This CDR3 is built from 17 residues. Per the germline V gene, CDR1 is SGHTA and CDR2 is FQGNSA. V lost 3 bases and J lost 1; bases outside the gene matches: 9. In DNA, the CDR3 is TGTGCCAGCAGCTTCGGAATCCGGACAGGGGGGTCCTACGAGCAGTACTTC. Its protein product is CASSFGIRTGGSYEQYF.

This clone has only a few counts. The chain employs TRBV19 and TRBJ1-5; 7 nucleotides match TRBD1. Losses at the gene ends were 5 bases for V and 10 bases for J; bases not matched to a gene: 8. Germline CDR1 LNHDA, CDR2 SQIVND (reference sequence). This CDR3 has 13 residues. The CDR3 here is CASSDDREAPQHF. The CDR3 DNA follows: TGTGCCAGTAGTGATGACAGGGAGGCTCCCCAGCATTTT. The complete variable domain, with remaining parts taken from reference TRBV19 and TRBJ1-5, reads DGGITQSPKYLFRKEGQNVTLSCEQNLNHDAMYWYRQDPGQGLRLIYYSQIVNDFQKGDIAEGYSVSREKKESFPLTVTSAQKNPTAFYLCASSDDREAPQHFGDGTRLSIL.

This clone has a handful of counts. The V call is TRBV6-5, the J call TRBJ1-2; D is perhaps TRBD1 (5 bases). Germline values: CDR1 MNHEY, CDR2 SVGAGI. With 4 bases removed from V and 8 bases from J, the gap between germline ends came to 17 bases. The CDR3 runs 14 residues. CDR3 protein: CASSSHVGGHGYTF. The CDR3 coding sequence is TGTGCCAGCAGTTCCCACGTGGGGGGTCACGGCTACACCTTC.

V gene TRBV2 combines with J gene TRBJ2-1, with TRBD1 as a possible D gene (6 bases). V shed 6 bases and J shed 5 bases, with 14 bases lying between them. This CDR3 is built from 14 residues. Germline lookup yields CDR1 SNHLY and CDR2 FYNNEI. CDR3 protein: CASRNSQGNNEQFF. The CDR3 DNA sequence: TGTGCCAGCAGAAACAGCCAGGGGAACAATGAGCAGTTCTTC.

The genes are TRBV7-9 and TRBJ1-2; D is unresolved. CDR1 and CDR2 (germline): SEHNR, FQNEAQ (reference sequence). The CDR3 is 15 residues long. Deletions cut 1 base from V and 6 bases from J, with 15 bases between. DNA of the CDR3: TGTGCCAGCAGCTTAGAATCGACGCGGCCGGATGGCTACACCTTC. The encoded protein is CASSLESTRPDGYTF.

The rearrangement uses TRBV10-2 and TRBJ2-7, with D maybe TRBD2 (7 bases). This CDR3 has 15 residues. The V end was cut by 4 bases, the J end by 7 bases, with 20 bases between. In germline, CDR1 is WSHSY, CDR2 SAAADI. CDR3 sequence (DNA): TGCGCCAGCAGTGTGCTCGGGGGGCTCGGGGATGAGCAGTACTTC. The encoded protein is CASSVLGGLGDEQYF.

The CDR3 loop reads CASSSHTGKTEAFF. DNA for the CDR3: TGTGCCAGCAGTTCCCATACAGGGAAAACTGAAGCTTTCTTT. V is TRBV6-6 and J is TRBJ1-1, with D possibly matching TRBD1 (6 bases). This CDR3 spans 14 amino acids. V was trimmed by 4 bases and J by 5 bases, leaving 14 bases between them. Germline CDR1 is MNHNY and CDR2 is SVGAGI (reference sequence).

The chain is built from TRBV18 and TRBJ1-1; D unresolved. The CDR3 extends over 14 amino acids. CDR1 is KGHSH, CDR2 LQKENI, per germline. V lost 5 bases and J lost 0, with 10 bases in between. The DNA of the CDR3 is TGTGCCAGCTCATTTGAGGTGGTGAACACTGAAGCTTTCTTT. It encodes CASSFEVVNTEAFF.

V is TRBV13 and J is TRBJ1-1; maybe TRBD1 (5 bases). Germline assignment: CDR1 PRHDT and CDR2 FYEKMQ (reference sequence). This CDR3 has 13 residues. Deletions cut 1 base from V and 11 bases from J, with 14 bases between. Here the CDR3 reads CASSLETASGAFF. CDR3 nucleotides: TGTGCCAGCAGCTTAGAAACAGCCTCAGGGGCTTTCTTT.

By proportion, this clone is medium-sized. The rearrangement links TRBV10-3 to TRBJ1-6; D not certain. Germline CDR1 ENHRY, CDR2 SYGVKD. Trimming shortened V by 2 bases and J by 4 bases, and 9 bases separated the two germline ends. The CDR3 covers 15 residues. Here the CDR3 reads CAISEGVAYNSPLHF. The CDR3 DNA reads TGTGCCATCAGTGAGGGTGTCGCTTATAATTCACCCCTCCACTTT.

The V gene is TRBV6-5, the J gene TRBJ1-6; D perhaps matches TRBD1 (5 bases). This CDR3 is 14 amino acids long. The ends were cut back, 6 bases at V and 10 bases at J, with 16 bases in the middle. Looked up from germline, CDR1 is MNHEY and CDR2 is SVGAGI. The CDR3 loop reads CASSPGAEASPLHF. CDR3 in DNA: TGTGCCAGCAGCCCCGGGGCAGAGGCATCACCCCTCCACTTT.

The V gene is TRBV18, the J gene TRBJ2-7; D is unresolved. CDR3 length: 14 amino acids. Germline V CDR1 and CDR2: KGHSH, LQKENI. Trimming stripped 3 bases from V and 0 bases from J, with 9 bases between. This CDR3 reads CASSPQQNSYEQYF. For the CDR3, the DNA is TGTGCCAGCTCACCCCAACAGAACTCCTACGAGCAGTACTTC.

In this sample, this clone turned up once. J is TRBJ2-6 and V is TRBV19; D tentatively fits TRBD1 or TRBD2 (5 bases each). CDR3 size: 18 residues. V was pared by 7 bases and J by 0 bases, with 19 bases between. Germline-derived CDR1 and CDR2 are LNHDA and SQIVND (reference sequence). The CDR3 is CASTPEPGRGSGANVLTF. DNA of the CDR3: TGTGCCAGTACTCCCGAGCCGGGACGGGGCTCTGGGGCCAACGTCCTGACTTTC.

This sequence joins TRBV29-1 and TRBJ1-1; D call uncertain. V lost 4 bases, J lost 7 bases, and 10 bases lay in between. Germline V CDR1 and CDR2: SQVTM, ANQGSEA. This CDR3 region has 11 residues. The CDR3 sequence is CSVAVHGEAFF. DNA for the CDR3: TGCAGCGTTGCGGTGCACGGTGAAGCTTTCTTT.

The rearrangement joins TRBV7-6 to TRBJ2-3; either TRBD1 or TRBD2 may supply D (6 bases each). Germline V gene sequence: CDR1 SGHVS, CDR2 FNYEAQ. V shed 4 bases and J shed 0 bases, with 17 bases lying between them. The length of the CDR3 is 17 residues. CDR3 nucleotide sequence: TGTGCCAGCAGCTCCCGGCCGGGGGCCCAAAGCACAGATACGCAGTATTTT. Translation: CASSSRPGAQSTDTQYF.

The CDR3 bases are TGTGCCTGGAAATTGGACAGGTATTCCAGCTATGGCTACACCTTC. Translation: CAWKLDRYSSYGYTF. The chain uses TRBV30 and TRBJ1-2; 7 nucleotides agree with TRBD1. V gave up 4 bases and J gave up 4 bases; unmatched junction bases: 12. CDR3 length: 15 residues. Per germline, CDR1 GTSNPN and CDR2 SVGIG (reference sequence). Supplemented by reference TRBV30 and TRBJ1-2, the full variable domain reads SQTIHQWPATLVQPVGSPLSLECTVEGTSNPNLYWYRQAAGRGLQLLFYSVGIGQISSEVPQNLSASRPQDRQFILSSKKLLLSDSGFYLCAWKLDRYSSYGYTFGSGTRLTVV.

The chain employs TRBV7-9 and TRBJ1-1; maybe TRBD1 (6 bases). Germline-derived CDR1 and CDR2 are SEHNR and FQNEAQ (reference sequence). This CDR3 is built from 14 residues. V lost 1 base, J lost 3 bases, and 9 bases lay in between. CDR3 in amino acids: CASSLEQGHTEAFF. As DNA, the CDR3 is TGTGCCAGCAGCTTAGAACAGGGTCACACTGAAGCTTTCTTT.

This chain links TRBV19 with TRBJ2-7; D uncertain. The CDR3 covers 15 residues. Germline loops: CDR1 LNHDA, CDR2 SQIVND (reference sequence). V dropped 4 bases and J dropped 3 bases, with 16 bases sitting between them. The CDR3 DNA sequence: TGTGCCAGTAGTAACTCCCATCAGGTTTTCTACGAGCAGTACTTC. Encoded protein: CASSNSHQVFYEQYF.

This chain connects TRBV7-3 to TRBJ1-2, with D unclear. The CDR3 runs to 18 residues. The V end was cut by 4 bases, the J end by 4 bases, with 25 bases between. Germline assignment: CDR1 SGHTA and CDR2 FQGTGA. CDR3 sequence reads: CASSSKRGGVTLAYGYTF. The CDR3 DNA reads TGTGCCAGCAGCTCTAAACGGGGAGGAGTGACGCTAGCCTATGGCTACACCTTC. Filled out from reference TRBV7-3 and TRBJ1-2, the complete variable domain reads GAGVSQTPSNKVTEKGKYVELRCDPISGHTALYWYRQSLGQGPEFLIYFQGTGAADDSGLPNDRFFAVRPEGSVSTLKIQRTERGDSAVYLCASSSKRGGVTLAYGYTFGSGTRLTVV.

The table lists this clone with a few counts. The CDR3 DNA reads TGTGCCAGCAGTCCCAGGACTAGCGGGAATGAGCAGTTCTTC. Amino acids: CASSPRTSGNEQFF. V is TRBV7-3 and J is TRBJ2-1; TRBD2 matches at 11 bases. The length of the CDR3 is 14 residues. V shed 6 bases and J 7 bases; nucleotides not matched to a gene: 5. The germline gives CDR1 SGHTA, CDR2 FQGTGA.

The chain uses TRBV10-1 and TRBJ2-1; possibly TRBD2 for D (7 bases). CDR3 length equals 15 residues. V lost 7 bases to trimming and J lost 4 bases, with 17 bases between them. The germline V gene has CDR1 WNHNN and CDR2 SYGVQD (reference sequence). The CDR3 sequence is CASTPWGGRYNEQFF. The CDR3 nucleotides read TGCGCCAGCACCCCTTGGGGGGGGCGTTACAATGAGCAGTTCTTC.

The V call is TRBV7-3, the J call TRBJ2-5; tentatively, D is TRBD2 (5 bases). This CDR3 region has 12 residues. The V gene lost 1 base and the J gene lost 5 bases, with 5 bases spanning the gap. Germline V gene data show CDR1 as SGHTA and CDR2 as FQGTGA. The CDR3 reads CASSLSGETQYF. The DNA for the CDR3 is TGTGCCAGCAGCTTAAGCGGGGAGACCCAGTACTTC. Full variable domain (rest looked up from reference TRBV7-3 and TRBJ2-5): GAGVSQTPSNKVTEKGKYVELRCDPISGHTALYWYRQSLGQGPEFLIYFQGTGAADDSGLPNDRFFAVRPEGSVSTLKIQRTERGDSAVYLCASSLSGETQYFGPGTRLLVL.

The chain uses TRBV7-9 and TRBJ2-1; 8 nucleotides align to TRBD2. The length of the CDR3 is 15 residues. Germline values: CDR1 SEHNR, CDR2 FQNEAQ (reference sequence). V was clipped by 3 bases and J by 3 bases; unmatched bases: 4. Written as DNA, the CDR3 is TGTGCCAGCAGCTTTAGCGGGACTTACTACAATGAGCAGTTCTTC. Protein: CASSFSGTYYNEQFF.

The V and J genes are TRBV9 and TRBJ1-1; the match to TRBD1 covers 7 bases. The V and J ends lost 0 bases and 6 bases, in that order; junction bases with no gene match: 8. CDR1 is SGDLS and CDR2 is YYNGEE in the germline V gene. This CDR3 spans 15 amino acids. Here the CDR3 DNA reads TGTGCCAGCAGCGTAGCCGGGAGCAGGGGGGCTGAAGCTTTCTTT. It specifies CASSVAGSRGAEAFF.